This T cell receptor (beta chain) is from a study of graft-versus-host responses after intestinal transplantation. TCRdb's table, derived via immunoSEQ multiplex PCR, lists solely in-frame clones and lacks some. Of over 100,000 clones listed, 85% to 95% were seen once; the top ten hold more than 0.095%. The V segment lost 5 bases and the J segment 4 bases; nucleotides outside the gene matches: 4. Germline CDR1 and CDR2: PRHDT and FYEKMQ (reference sequence). The CDR3 loop spans 14 amino acids. Study-wide points: The authors found GvH clones in recipient marrow, some appearing first in ileum or blood.

A word on this clone: Its antigen is not known.

The chain is built from TRBV13 and TRBJ2-7; 11 positions agree with TRBD1. Sequences were derived from unstimulated CD4+ T cells sorted from spleen or lymph node cells, sampled before intestinal transplant. The sequence was collected from a human donor who received an intestinal transplant. The CDR3 DNA reads TGTGCCAGCAGCATCGGGACAGGGGGGTACGAGCAGTACTTC. It codes for CASSIGTGGYEQYF.